These T cell receptor beta chains were read from a single sample in a study of T cell changes during pregnancy in multiple sclerosis. Assay used: immunoSEQ multiplex PCR; TCRdb lists only in-frame clones, some missing. The sample lists 60,000 to 75,000 clones, 92% occurring once. The sequenced sample was peripheral blood, obtained in the second trimester of pregnancy. The source is a female donor with multiple sclerosis, enrolled in a pregnancy study. Both conserved end residues are part of each CDR3. A D gene is named only where the DNA matches it firmly. The listing skips clone size in some rows; elsewhere it reads once, few, many or a size class.

CDR3 length: 14
clone size: .
J gene: TRBJ2-1
D gene: .
V gene: TRBV11-3
CDR3 protein: CASSPHPGSGEQFF
CDR3 DNA: TGTGCCAGCAGTCCCCACCCTGGGAGTGGTGAGCAGTTCTTC

CDR3 length: 17
clone size: .
J gene: TRBJ2-5
D gene: .
V gene: TRBV29-1
CDR3 protein: CSVEGLEDPPYQETQYF
CDR3 DNA: TGCAGCGTTGAAGGTCTCGAGGATCCCCCGTACCAAGAGACCCAGTACTTC

CDR3 length: 15
clone size: .
J gene: TRBJ2-3
D gene: TRBD1
V gene: TRBV6-5
CDR3 protein: CASSTGTGYTDTQYF
CDR3 DNA: TGTGCCAGCAGTACCGGGACAGGATACACAGATACGCAGTATTTT

CDR3 length: 11
clone size: .
J gene: TRBJ2-7
D gene: .
V gene: TRBV20-1
CDR3 protein: CSARFGIEQYF
CDR3 DNA: TGCAGTGCTAGATTCGGTATCGAGCAGTACTTC

CDR3 length: 18
clone size: once
J gene: TRBJ1-5
D gene: .
V gene: TRBV5-6
CDR3 protein: CASSLNLAGSRSNQPQHF
CDR3 DNA: TGTGCCAGCAGCTTGAACCTCGCGGGTTCACGGTCCAATCAGCCCCAGCATTTT

CDR3 length: 13
clone size: .
J gene: TRBJ1-1
D gene: TRBD1
V gene: TRBV7-3
CDR3 protein: CASSNTGGTEAFF
CDR3 DNA: TGTGCCAGCAGTAACACAGGGGGAACTGAAGCTTTCTTT

CDR3 length: 18
clone size: .
J gene: TRBJ2-1
D gene: .
V gene: TRBV4-1
CDR3 protein: CASSQDSPALSSYNEQFF
CDR3 DNA: TGCGCCAGCAGCCAAGATTCACCAGCGCTGAGCTCCTACAATGAGCAGTTCTTC

CDR3 length: 14
clone size: .
J gene: TRBJ2-3
D gene: TRBD2
V gene: TRBV5-1
CDR3 protein: CASSLSGRGDTQYF
CDR3 DNA: TGCGCCAGCAGCTTGAGCGGGAGAGGAGATACGCAGTATTTT

CDR3 length: 14
clone size: .
J gene: TRBJ2-4
D gene: .
V gene: TRBV6-5
CDR3 protein: CASSSAGTKNIQYF
CDR3 DNA: TGTGCCAGCAGTTCTGCGGGAACCAAAAACATTCAGTACTTC

CDR3 length: 15
clone size: .
J gene: TRBJ2-5
D gene: TRBD1
V gene: TRBV7-2
CDR3 protein: CASSLSSRGQETQYF
CDR3 DNA: TGTGCCAGCAGCTTAAGCAGCAGGGGGCAAGAGACCCAGTACTTC